This is a list of T cell receptor beta chains from one sample in a study of beta chain features in type 1 diabetes. Libraries were prepared by immunoSEQ multiplex PCR; TCRdb keeps only in-frame clonotypes and omits some of them. Among roughly 330,000 clones listed, more than 9.5% were seen once. Sequenced input: naive CD4+ T cells from blood. These receptors were taken from a woman under 40 in good health. Both conserved end residues are part of each CDR3. A D gene is named only where the DNA matches it firmly. Rows give clone size only sometimes, using once, few, many, or a class for an expanded clone.

abundance	v_gene	d_gene	j_gene	CDR3nt	CDR3aa
-	TRBV6-1	-	TRBJ2-1	TGTGCCAGCAGTGAATATAGCAATGAGCAGTTCTTC	CASSEYSNEQFF
-	TRBV19	-	TRBJ1-2	TGTGCCAGTGAAACGGGACAAAGCTATGGCTACACCTTC	CASETGQSYGYTF
-	TRBV6-5	TRBD1	TRBJ2-1	TGTGCCAGCAGTTACTCGAGACAGGGGGACAATGAGCAGTTCTTC	CASSYSRQGDNEQFF
few	TRBV11-2	TRBD2	TRBJ2-3	TGTGCCAGCAGCTCCCCGACTAGCGGGAGGACAGATACGCAGTATTTT	CASSSPTSGRTDTQYF
-	TRBV28	-	TRBJ1-1	TGTGCCAGCAGTTTTTCGTCGTTCGTCTCGAACACTGAAGCTTTCTTT	CASSFSSFVSNTEAFF
-	TRBV28	-	TRBJ2-1	TGTGCCAGCAGTTCACCTTCGGGATTTAGGAATGAGCAGTTCTTC	CASSSPSGFRNEQFF
few	TRBV4-1	TRBD2	TRBJ2-4	TGCGCCAGCAGCCTAACTTCTGGACTAGCGGGAGTGGAACTAGCCAAAAACATTCAGTACTTC	CASSLTSGLAGVELAKNIQYF
-	TRBV28	-	TRBJ2-7	TGTGCCAGCAGTTTAACGGGATCAAGGGTCGAGCAGTACTTC	CASSLTGSRVEQYF
-	TRBV30	TRBD2	TRBJ2-3	TGTGCTTTTGAACTAGCGGGAGTGACAGATACGCAGTATTTT	CAFELAGVTDTQYF
once	TRBV28	TRBD2	TRBJ2-1	TGTGCCAGCAGTCCCGGTGGGAGCGGGAGGGCCATTGGTGAGCAGTTCTTC	CASSPGGSGRAIGEQFF